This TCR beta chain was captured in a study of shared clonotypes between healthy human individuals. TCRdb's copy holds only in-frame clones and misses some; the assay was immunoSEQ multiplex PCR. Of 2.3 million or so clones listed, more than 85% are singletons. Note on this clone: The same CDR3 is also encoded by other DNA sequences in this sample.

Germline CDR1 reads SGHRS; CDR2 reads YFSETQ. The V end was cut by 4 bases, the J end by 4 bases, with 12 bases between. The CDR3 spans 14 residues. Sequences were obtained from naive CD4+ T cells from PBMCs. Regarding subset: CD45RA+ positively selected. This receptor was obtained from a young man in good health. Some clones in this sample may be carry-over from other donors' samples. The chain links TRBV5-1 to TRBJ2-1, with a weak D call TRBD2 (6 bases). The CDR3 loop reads CASSLGGVYNEQFF. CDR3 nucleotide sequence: TGCGCCAGCAGCCTAGGAGGGGTATACAATGAGCAGTTCTTC.